Each of the 27 T cell receptor beta chains below was sequenced from the same sample in a study of technical replicates of blood from a handful of donors. Here immunoSEQ multiplex PCR was the method, and the copy in TCRdb shows in-frame clones only, minus some. The sample lists about 70,000 clones, 95% to 98% occurring once. The sequenced sample was T cells isolated from PBMCs. The receptors come from a human donor in good health.

The chain couples TRBV6-1 to TRBJ1-2, with 9 bases aligning to TRBD1. There are 13 residues in the CDR3. CDR1 is MNHNS, CDR2 SASEGT, per germline. With V trimmed by 5 bases and J by 8 bases, 6 bases remained unmatched. Here the CDR3 reads CASSLGQGGGYTF. The CDR3 DNA reads as TGTGCCAGCAGTCTGGGACAGGGAGGAGGCTACACCTTC.

This clone was seen just once. The rearrangement uses TRBV18 and TRBJ2-1; TRBD2 matches 7 bases. V shed 6 bases and J 2 bases; nucleotides not matched to a gene: 10. Germline V gives CDR1 KGHSH, CDR2 LQKENI. This CDR3 has 16 amino acids. CDR3 sequence (DNA): TGTGCCAGCTCCTTCGACTTAGCGGGTACCTACAATGAGCAGTTCTTC. As protein: CASSFDLAGTYNEQFF.

The chain has TRBV27 and TRBJ1-5; D is unclear. This CDR3 comprises 14 residues. Germline V gene data show CDR1 as MNHEY and CDR2 as SMNVEV (reference sequence). The V end lost 5 bases, the J end lost 0 bases, and 8 bases lay between the germline ends. The CDR3 DNA reads TGTGCCAGCAGTCCCGTTTCTAGCAATCAGCCCCAGCATTTT. It specifies CASSPVSSNQPQHF.

V gene TRBV5-1 combines with J gene TRBJ2-7; D call uncertain. There are 13 residues in the CDR3. Per the germline V gene, CDR1 is SGHRS and CDR2 is YFSETQ. The V end was cut by 1 base, the J end by 6 bases, with 11 bases between. CDR3 DNA: TGCGCCAGCAGCTTGACATACCTCTCCGAGCAGTACTTC. Translating it yields CASSLTYLSEQYF. The full variable domain, completed using reference TRBV5-1 and TRBJ2-7, is KAGVTQTPRYLIKTRGQQVTLSCSPISGHRSVSWYQQTPGQGLQFLFEYFSETQRNKGNFPGRFSGRQFSNSRSEMNVSTLELGDSALYLCASSLTYLSEQYFGPGTRLTVT.

The chain carries TRBV28 and TRBJ2-2, with D hard to call. The CDR3 consists of 16 residues. V gave up 3 bases and J gave up 3 bases, with 14 bases separating them. CDR1 and CDR2 (germline): MDHEN, SYDVKM. The CDR3 is CASSLSVSRDTGELFF. The CDR3 DNA reads TGTGCCAGCAGTTTGTCCGTCTCTCGGGACACCGGGGAGCTGTTTTTT.

The chain carries TRBV9 and TRBJ1-1, with D possibly TRBD1 on 6 matching bases. The CDR3 length is 17 residues. Deletions cut 0 bases from V and 5 bases from J, with 20 bases between. Germline values: CDR1 SGDLS, CDR2 YYNGEE. The CDR3: CASSVGNLGAPGTEAFF. The CDR3 nucleotides read TGTGCCAGCAGCGTAGGGAATCTGGGGGCGCCGGGGACTGAAGCTTTCTTT.

This clone has just one count. The J gene is TRBJ2-2, the V gene TRBV7-9, with 8 bases fitting TRBD1. The CDR3 contains 17 residues. V lost 5 bases to trimming and J lost 0 bases; unmatched junction nucleotides: 8. The V gene's germline CDR1 is SEHNR and CDR2 FQNEAQ (reference sequence). CDR3 nucleotide sequence: TGTGCCAGCAGCCCTGGACAGGGCACTACGAACACCGGGGAGCTGTTTTTT. It yields the protein CASSPGQGTTNTGELFF.

The gene calls are TRBV11-2 and TRBJ2-6; D gene unclear. V shed 1 base and J shed 4 bases, with 2 bases lying between them. The germline gives CDR1 SGHAT, CDR2 FQNNGV. The CDR3 length is 13 residues. CDR3 region: CASSLAGANVLTF. CDR3 DNA sequence: TGTGCCAGCAGCTTAGCGGGGGCCAACGTCCTGACTTTC.

The rearrangement links TRBV5-1 to TRBJ2-7; 8 positions agree with TRBD2. J gave up 3 bases and V 3 bases, and 5 bases lay outside the gene matches. Germline CDR1 and CDR2: SGHRS and YFSETQ. The CDR3 is 14 residues long. The CDR3 DNA reads as TGCGCCAGCAGCTCCGGACTAGCCGTCTACGAGCAGTACTTC. Translated, it gives CASSSGLAVYEQYF.

The chain combines TRBV19 with TRBJ2-3; D is uncertain. Germline values: CDR1 LNHDA, CDR2 SQIVND (reference sequence). The CDR3 extends over 12 amino acids. The V and J ends lost 6 bases and 3 bases respectively, with 7 bases between them. The CDR3 coding sequence is TGTGCCAGTAGCACAGAAACAGATACGCAGTATTTT. This translates into CASSTETDTQYF.

The J gene is TRBJ2-3, the V gene TRBV6-5; D unclear. The CDR3 is 14 residues long. V was trimmed by 0 bases and J by 4 bases, leaving 8 bases between them. CDR1 and CDR2 from the germline V gene are MNHEY and SVGAGI. The chain's CDR3 is CASSYSIVADTQYF. For the CDR3, the DNA is TGTGCCAGCAGTTACTCGATAGTGGCAGATACGCAGTATTTT.

The chain carries TRBV5-4 and TRBJ1-2; no definite D call. The V gene lost 7 bases and the J gene lost 5 bases, with 12 bases spanning the gap. Germline CDR1 is SGHNT and CDR2 is YYREEE (reference sequence). The CDR3 runs 12 residues. The CDR3 reads CASETVRYGYTF. CDR3 coding DNA: TGTGCCAGCGAGACCGTGAGGTATGGCTACACCTTC.

This sequence joins TRBV20-1 and TRBJ1-1; D possibly corresponds to TRBD1 (5 bases). Germline lookup yields CDR1 DFQATT and CDR2 SNEGSKA (reference sequence). With 5 bases removed from V and 9 bases from J, the gap between germline ends came to 13 bases. The CDR3 contains 11 residues. The CDR3 protein is CSAPWGVQAFF. The CDR3 nucleotides are TGCAGTGCTCCCTGGGGGGTCCAAGCTTTCTTT.

The chain recombines TRBV6-1 with TRBJ1-4; 7 positions agree with TRBD1. The trim removed 6 bases at V and 8 bases at J, leaving 9 bases unmatched. This CDR3 contains 14 residues. CDR1 is MNHNS and CDR2 is SASEGT in the germline V gene. The CDR3 region is CASSLDREEEKLFF. CDR3 nucleotide sequence: TGTGCCAGCAGCCTCGACAGGGAGGAGGAAAAACTGTTTTTT.

The chain has TRBV27 and TRBJ1-2; 8 positions match TRBD1. V trimming: 6 bases; J trimming: 4 bases; junction bases outside the gene matches: 13. The CDR3 length is 16 residues. The V gene's germline CDR1 is MNHEY and CDR2 SMNVEV (reference sequence). The CDR3 reads CASSYGAGGFGYGYTF. CDR3 sequence (DNA): TGTGCCAGCAGCTATGGGGCAGGGGGCTTTGGCTATGGCTACACCTTC.

The chain is built from TRBV19 and TRBJ1-5; possibly TRBD1 for D (6 bases). The CDR3 length is 13 residues. Trimming left V 7 bases short and J 7 bases short, with 14 bases between. Germline values: CDR1 LNHDA, CDR2 SQIVND (reference sequence). In DNA form, the CDR3 reads TGTGCCAGTACCCCACAGGGAAAACAGCCCCAGCATTTT. This gives the protein CASTPQGKQPQHF.

This rearrangement joins TRBV2 to TRBJ2-7; the D gene is possibly TRBD2 (5 bases). Per the germline V gene, CDR1 is SNHLY and CDR2 is FYNNEI. Trimming shortened V by 6 bases and J by 3 bases, and 12 bases separated the two germline ends. This CDR3 contains 13 residues. The CDR3 bases are TGTGCCAGCAGGCTGGCAGGAGGCTACGAGCAGTACTTC. This codes for CASRLAGGYEQYF.

This chain joins TRBV2 and TRBJ1-2; TRBD1 might be the D (6 bases). Germline V lookup: CDR1 SNHLY, CDR2 FYNNEI. The CDR3 loop spans 14 amino acids. V gave up 6 bases and J gave up 4 bases, with 15 bases separating them. CDR3 sequence: CASRPTGIGYGYTF. As DNA, the CDR3 is TGTGCCAGCAGGCCAACAGGGATCGGCTATGGCTACACCTTC.

This chain uses TRBV6-5 with TRBJ2-7; a weak D match, TRBD1 (6 bases). The CDR3 length is 12 residues. The germline V gene encodes CDR1 MNHEY and CDR2 SVGAGI. V was cut by 2 bases and J by 5 bases, with 7 bases left in between. In nucleotides, the CDR3 is TGTGCCAGCAGTTACCGGGACAACGAGCAGTACTTC. Translating it yields CASSYRDNEQYF.

This clone is a singleton in its sample. The V and J genes are TRBV5-1 and TRBJ2-2; 12 positions match TRBD2. The CDR3 totals 16 residues. The junction had 2 bases not matched to a gene; V was cut back by 0 bases and J by 5 bases. Germline values: CDR1 SGHRS, CDR2 YFSETQ. Here the CDR3 reads CASSLASGRATGELFF. The CDR3 DNA sequence: TGCGCCAGCAGCTTGGCTAGCGGGAGGGCTACCGGGGAGCTGTTTTTT.

Concerning this clone itself: The sample contains more than one DNA sequence encoding this CDR3. The rearrangement joins TRBV7-9 to TRBJ2-7, with 7 bases matching TRBD2. CDR1 and CDR2 (germline): SEHNR, FQNEAQ (reference sequence). The CDR3 runs 14 residues. V was pared by 3 bases and J by 0 bases, with 2 bases of the junction left unmatched. CDR3 nucleotide sequence: TGTGCCAGCAGCTTCGGGGGGTCCTCCTACGAGCAGTACTTC. Its translation: CASSFGGSSYEQYF.

This chain uses TRBV6-5 with TRBJ1-2; D is perhaps TRBD1 (5 bases). V was shortened by 0 bases and J by 2 bases, with 7 bases between the two germline ends. This CDR3 has 14 residues. Germline V CDR1 and CDR2: MNHEY, SVGAGI. Here the CDR3 reads CASSYSGGNYGYTF. The CDR3 bases are TGTGCCAGCAGTTACTCGGGGGGAAACTATGGCTACACCTTC.

This clone was seen once. This sequence joins TRBV9 and TRBJ2-2; the match to TRBD2 covers 9 bases. Germline V gives CDR1 SGDLS, CDR2 YYNGEE. This CDR3 comprises 15 residues. Trimming took 7 bases from V and 6 from J; bases not matched to a gene: 10. CDR3 protein: CASEAGGPLAGELFF. The CDR3 DNA reads as TGTGCCAGCGAGGCGGGAGGGCCTCTAGCCGGGGAGCTGTTTTTT.

This clone has a single count. The CDR3 DNA reads as TGTGCCAGCAGCTTACCCTTAGCTAACTATGGCTACACCTTC. It encodes CASSLPLANYGYTF. The chain has TRBV7-2 and TRBJ1-2; D not certain. V lost 2 bases and J 0 bases, leaving 7 bases between the germline ends. Germline CDR1 SGHTA, CDR2 FQGNSA. This CDR3 region has 14 residues.

The chain carries TRBV19 and TRBJ2-7; 11 bases fit TRBD2. The CDR3 runs to 15 residues. J lost 3 bases, V lost 4 bases, and 5 bases had no gene match. CDR1 is LNHDA and CDR2 is SQIVND in the germline V gene (reference sequence). CDR3 nucleotide sequence: TGTGCCAGTAGTACGATAGCGGGAGGGGTCTACGAGCAGTACTTC. It encodes CASSTIAGGVYEQYF.

This chain links TRBV6-1 with TRBJ1-2; perhaps TRBD1 as D (6 bases). The ends were cut back, 8 bases at V and 7 bases at J, with 17 bases in the middle. The germline CDR1 and CDR2 sequences are MNHNS and SASEGT. CDR3 length equals 13 residues. CDR3 sequence reads: CASPEQGSGGYTF. CDR3 nucleotides: TGTGCCAGCCCCGAACAGGGATCAGGTGGCTACACCTTC.

The chain joins TRBV9 to TRBJ1-1; no definite D call. Germline lookup yields CDR1 SGDLS and CDR2 YYNGEE. V was clipped by 2 bases and J by 0 bases, with 8 bases between them. This CDR3 is built from 14 residues. In DNA, the CDR3 is TGTGCCAGCAGCGTCTCAGTACTGAACACTGAAGCTTTCTTT. Its protein is CASSVSVLNTEAFF.